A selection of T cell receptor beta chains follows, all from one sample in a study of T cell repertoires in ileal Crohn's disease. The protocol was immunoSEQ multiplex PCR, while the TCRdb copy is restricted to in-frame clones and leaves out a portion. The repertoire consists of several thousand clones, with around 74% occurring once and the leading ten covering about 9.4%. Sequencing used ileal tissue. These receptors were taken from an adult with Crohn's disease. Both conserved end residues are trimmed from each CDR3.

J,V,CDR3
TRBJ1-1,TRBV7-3,ASSFGDRVNTEAF
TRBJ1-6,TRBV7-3,ASSSNYRGNSPLH
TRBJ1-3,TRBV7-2,ASSLKGKSAGNTIY
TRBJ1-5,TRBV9,ASSEQGDTQPQH
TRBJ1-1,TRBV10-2,ASSQGTGRVGEAF
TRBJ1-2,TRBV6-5,ASSAGDRASGYT
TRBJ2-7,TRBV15,ATSRDVGEQY
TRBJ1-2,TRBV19,ASFRGGAVYGYT
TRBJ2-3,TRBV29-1,SASESTDTQY
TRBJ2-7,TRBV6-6,ASSPGQGLNEQY
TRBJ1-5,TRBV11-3,ASSLAFKGSYSNQPQH
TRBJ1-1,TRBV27,ASSFGTGLQNTEAF
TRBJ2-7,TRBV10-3,AISERLADSYEQY
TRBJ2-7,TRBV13,ASSLEATAYEQY
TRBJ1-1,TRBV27,ASSLSGPTTEAF
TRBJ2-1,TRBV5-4,ASSLRRTASYNEQF
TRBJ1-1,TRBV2,ASKIQGNTEAF
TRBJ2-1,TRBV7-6,ASSLGAGTGDEQF
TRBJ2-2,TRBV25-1,ASSELGQGAYTGELF
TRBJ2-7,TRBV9,ASSPRSAPREQY
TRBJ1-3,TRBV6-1,ASSEGTGGNTIY
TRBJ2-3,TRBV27,ASSWGLDTDTQY
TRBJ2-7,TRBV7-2,ASSLDRLVQY
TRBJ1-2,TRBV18,ASATGSDGYT
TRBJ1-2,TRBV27,ASSRDRSYGYT
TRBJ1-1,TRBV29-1,SVARENTEAF
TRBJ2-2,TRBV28,ASSPTKTGELF
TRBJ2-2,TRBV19,ASRASGGANTGELF
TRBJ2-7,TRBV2,ARGSSGDYEQY
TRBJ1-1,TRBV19,ASRGQGPSEAF
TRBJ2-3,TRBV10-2,ASSEVAGTTDTQY
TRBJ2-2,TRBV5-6,ASSLNKGRITGELF
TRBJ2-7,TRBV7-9,ASSLKGSYEQY
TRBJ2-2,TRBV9,ASSPRESGELF
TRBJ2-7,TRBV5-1,ASSWAGTEMYEQY
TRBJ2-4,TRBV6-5,ASRTSGGLKNIQY
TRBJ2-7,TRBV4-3,ASSRETGNYEQY
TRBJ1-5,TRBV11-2,ASSLDHNQPQH
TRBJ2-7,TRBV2,ASSFHRDFYEQY
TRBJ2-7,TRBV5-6,ASSLKGPPGLYEQY
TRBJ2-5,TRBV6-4,ASSIGTSGLETQY
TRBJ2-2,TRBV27,ASRRTFDTGELF
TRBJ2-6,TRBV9,ASSTGGSPRFSGANVLT
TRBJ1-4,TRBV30,AWNRQGGLNEKLF
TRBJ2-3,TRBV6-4,ASSLAGGSDTQY
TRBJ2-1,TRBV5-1,ASSSSGTDYNEQF
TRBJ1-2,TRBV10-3,ASSLSYSGTIHYGYT
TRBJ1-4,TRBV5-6,ASSAVGDEKLF
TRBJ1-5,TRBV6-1,ASSSRGNQPQH
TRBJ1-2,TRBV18,ASTTGWMGGYT
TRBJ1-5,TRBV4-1,ASSQDLRGWPQH
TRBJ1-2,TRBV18,ASSPASRADYGYT
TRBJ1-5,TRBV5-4,ASSLGTLQGDQPQH
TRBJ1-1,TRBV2,ARGSGSNTEAF
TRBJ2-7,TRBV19,ASSPGGLAGGTYEQY
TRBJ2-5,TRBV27,ASRGTGGQTQY
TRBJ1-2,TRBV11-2,ASSLYGGESYGYT
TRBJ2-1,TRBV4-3,ASSQGLNEQF
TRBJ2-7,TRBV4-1,ASSEKGLAGLSYEQY